This T cell receptor (beta chain) comes out of a study of radiotherapy plus CTLA-4 blockade in lung cancer. Study in general: Among all patients, 15% to 20% showed objective responses, while 30% to 35% had disease control.

Trimming removed 6 bases from V and 0 bases from J, with 14 bases in between. The CDR3 consists of 15 residues. Germline loops: CDR1 SGHRS, CDR2 YFSETQ. Generated by immunoSEQ multiplex PCR, the TCRdb table keeps only in-frame clones and is missing some. In the table there are around 80,000 clones, 70% to 80% of which are singletons. Receiving focal radiation plus CTLA-4 blockade with ipilimumab were patients who had chemo-refractory metastatic non-small-cell lung cancer. Sequences were derived from peripheral blood, sampled from a patient treated with radiotherapy plus ipilimumab. This chain connects TRBV5-1 to TRBJ2-3, with D tentatively TRBD2 (5 bases). The clonotype originates from a human donor with non-small cell lung cancer whose response to radiotherapy plus ipilimumab could not be evaluated. The CDR3 sequence: CASNLLGSSTDTQYF. CDR3 DNA: TGCGCCAGCAACTTACTAGGCTCTAGCACAGATACGCAGTATTTT.